This entry lists 8 T cell receptor beta chains sequenced from one sample in a study of metastatic and nonmetastatic thyroid tumors. With MiXCR, TCRdb called clones anew from the PCR reads. The sample lists around 89,000 clones, about 15% occurring once. Treatment of any kind had been given to no patient before thyroid surgery. Sequencing used blood. Every receptor here comes from a female donor with papillary thyroid cancer or a benign thyroid nodule (not recorded which). Some clones in this sample may be carry-over from other donors' samples.

Regarding this clone: Being one base from a much bigger clone, this may be a read error. V usage is TRBV11-1 and J usage is TRBJ2-1; 10 nucleotides line up with TRBD1. This CDR3 region has 14 residues. V dropped 5 bases and J dropped 5; count of bases not matched to a gene: 3. Germline V gives CDR1 SGHAT, CDR2 FQDESV (reference sequence). CDR3 coding DNA: TGTGCCAGCAGCAGTGACAGGGGGCACAATGAGCAGTTCTTC. This gives the protein CASSSDRGHNEQFF.

This clone was seen a few times. The chain links TRBV6-1 to TRBJ1-2; unclear D gene. Germline V CDR1 and CDR2: MNHNS, SASEGT. This CDR3 comprises 14 residues. Trimming cost V 0 bases and J 10 bases, with 15 bases left between them. CDR3 sequence: CASSEAPRTQVYTF. Written as DNA, the CDR3 is TGTGCCAGCAGTGAAGCTCCAAGGACCCAGGTCTACACCTTC.

The V and J genes are TRBV20-1 and TRBJ1-2; 11 bases match TRBD1. The CDR3 loop spans 14 amino acids. CDR1 and CDR2 from the germline V gene are DFQATT and SNEGSKA (reference sequence). J was trimmed by 7 bases and V by 5 bases; bases with no gene match: 9. As DNA, the CDR3 is TGCAGTGCTCGATTGGACAGGGGGCTTGGTGGCTACACCTTC. This codes for CSARLDRGLGGYTF.

This clone showed up just once. The junction differs from germline at one of its ends, possibly a read error. The chain has TRBV7-2 and TRBJ1-5; a weak D match, TRBD1 (5 bases). The CDR3 length is 13 residues. CDR1 SGHTA and CDR2 FQGNSA come from the germline V gene. CDR3 protein: CASSKGFNQTQHF. CDR3 nucleotides: TGTGCCAGCAGCAAGGGGTTCAATCAGACCCAGCATTTT.

Many counts were recorded for this clone. V usage is TRBV6-2 or TRBV6-3 and J usage is TRBJ1-1, with TRBD1 identical over 10 bases. The V gene's germline CDR1 is MNHEY and CDR2 SVGEGT. J gave up 1 base and V 3 bases, and 5 bases lay outside the gene matches. This CDR3 comprises 16 residues. This CDR3 reads CASSYRTGGRNTEAFF. The CDR3 region has the DNA TGTGCCAGCAGTTATCGGACAGGGGGGAGGAACACTGAAGCTTTCTTT.

In its sample, this clone was seen many times. V usage is TRBV20-1 and J usage is TRBJ2-1, with D possibly matching TRBD1 (6 bases). The CDR3 is 15 residues long. V lost 5 bases to trimming and J lost 0 bases, with 14 bases between them. Germline values: CDR1 DFQATT, CDR2 SNEGSKA (reference sequence). The CDR3 DNA follows: TGCAGTGCTGCCGGACAGCCAAGCTCCTACAATGAGCAGTTCTTC. This encodes CSAAGQPSSYNEQFF.

Many counts were recorded for this clone. The gene calls are TRBV2 and TRBJ2-3; 7 nucleotides agree with TRBD2. CDR1 and CDR2 (germline): SNHLY, FYNNEI. Unmatched junction bases numbered 0, after V lost 6 bases and J lost 0 bases. The CDR3 runs 13 residues. CDR3: CASRRGSTDTQYF. The CDR3 coding sequence is TGTGCCAGCAGGCGGGGGAGCACAGATACGCAGTATTTT.

This clone has more than one count but fewer than ten. The chain recombines TRBV6-1 with TRBJ2-2; D may be TRBD1 (7 bases). Per the germline V gene, CDR1 is MNHNS and CDR2 is SASEGT. Trimming removed 4 bases at V and 10 bases at J, with 13 bases between. The CDR3 totals 13 residues. CDR3 nucleotides: TGTGCCAGCAGTGGCCGACAGGGACTGGAGCTGTTTTTT. Translation gives CASSGRQGLELFF.